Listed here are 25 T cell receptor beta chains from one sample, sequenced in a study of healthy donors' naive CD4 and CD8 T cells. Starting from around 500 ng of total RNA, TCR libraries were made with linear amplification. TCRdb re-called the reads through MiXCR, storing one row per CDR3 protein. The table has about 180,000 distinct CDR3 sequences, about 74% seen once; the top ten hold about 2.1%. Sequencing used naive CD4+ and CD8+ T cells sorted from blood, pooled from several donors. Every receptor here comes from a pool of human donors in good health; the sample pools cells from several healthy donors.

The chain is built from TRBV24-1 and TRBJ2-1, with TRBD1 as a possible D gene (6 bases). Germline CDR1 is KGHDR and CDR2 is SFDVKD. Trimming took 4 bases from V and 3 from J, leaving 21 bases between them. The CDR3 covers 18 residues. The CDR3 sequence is CATSDPTPNRDLYNEQFF. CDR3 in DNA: TGTGCCACCAGTGACCCGACTCCTAACAGGGACCTCTACAATGAGCAGTTCTTC.

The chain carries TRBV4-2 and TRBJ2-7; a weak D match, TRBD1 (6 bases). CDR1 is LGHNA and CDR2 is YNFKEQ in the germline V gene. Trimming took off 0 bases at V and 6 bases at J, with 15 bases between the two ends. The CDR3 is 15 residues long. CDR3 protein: CASSQDPAGESEQYF. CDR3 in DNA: TGTGCCAGCAGCCAAGATCCCGCAGGGGAGAGCGAGCAGTACTTC.

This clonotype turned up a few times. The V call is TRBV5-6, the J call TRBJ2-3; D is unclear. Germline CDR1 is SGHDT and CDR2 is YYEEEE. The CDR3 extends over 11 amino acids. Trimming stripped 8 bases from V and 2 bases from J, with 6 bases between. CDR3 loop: CASSLTDTQYF. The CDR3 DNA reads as TGTGCCAGTTCCCTCACAGATACGCAGTATTTT.

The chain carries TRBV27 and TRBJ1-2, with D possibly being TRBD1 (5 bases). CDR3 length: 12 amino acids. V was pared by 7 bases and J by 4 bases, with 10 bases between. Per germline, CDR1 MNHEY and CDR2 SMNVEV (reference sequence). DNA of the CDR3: TGTGCCAGCATAACCGGGGCCTATGGCTACACCTTC. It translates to CASITGAYGYTF.

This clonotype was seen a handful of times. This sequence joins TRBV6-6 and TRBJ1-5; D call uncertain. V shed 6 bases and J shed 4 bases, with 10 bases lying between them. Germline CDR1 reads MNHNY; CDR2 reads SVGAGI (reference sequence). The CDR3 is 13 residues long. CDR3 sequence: CASSLTSNQPQHF. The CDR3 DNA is TGTGCCAGCAGCTTGACATCTAATCAGCCCCAGCATTTT.

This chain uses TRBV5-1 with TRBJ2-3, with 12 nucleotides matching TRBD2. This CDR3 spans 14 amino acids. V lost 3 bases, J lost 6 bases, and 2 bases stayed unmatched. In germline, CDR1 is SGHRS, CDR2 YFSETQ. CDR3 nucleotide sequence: TGCGCCAGCAGCTCTAGCGGGAGGGACGATACGCAGTATTTT. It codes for CASSSSGRDDTQYF. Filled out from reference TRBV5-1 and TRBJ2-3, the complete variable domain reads KAGVTQTPRYLIKTRGQQVTLSCSPISGHRSVSWYQQTPGQGLQFLFEYFSETQRNKGNFPGRFSGRQFSNSRSEMNVSTLELGDSALYLCASSSSGRDDTQYFGPGTRLTVL.

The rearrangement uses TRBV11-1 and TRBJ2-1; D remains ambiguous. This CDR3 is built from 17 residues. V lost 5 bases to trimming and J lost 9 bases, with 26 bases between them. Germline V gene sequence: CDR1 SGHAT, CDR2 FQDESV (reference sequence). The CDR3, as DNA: TGTGCCAGCAGCCCCCCTCGGAGCCCCATCACCCGGCCTGAGCAGTTCTTC. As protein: CASSPPRSPITRPEQFF.

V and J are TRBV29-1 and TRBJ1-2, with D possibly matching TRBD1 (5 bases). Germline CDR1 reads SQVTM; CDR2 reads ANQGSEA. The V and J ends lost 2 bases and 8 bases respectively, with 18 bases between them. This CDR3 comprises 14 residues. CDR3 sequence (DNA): TGCAGCGTTGAAACCTCTGCAGGGCCCCTAGGCTACACCTTC. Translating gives CSVETSAGPLGYTF.

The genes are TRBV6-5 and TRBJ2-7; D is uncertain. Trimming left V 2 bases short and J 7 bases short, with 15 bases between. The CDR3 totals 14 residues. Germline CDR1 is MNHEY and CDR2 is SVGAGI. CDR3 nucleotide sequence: TGTGCCAGCAGTTACGTAACAGCCCTTAAAGAGCAGTACTTC. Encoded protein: CASSYVTALKEQYF.

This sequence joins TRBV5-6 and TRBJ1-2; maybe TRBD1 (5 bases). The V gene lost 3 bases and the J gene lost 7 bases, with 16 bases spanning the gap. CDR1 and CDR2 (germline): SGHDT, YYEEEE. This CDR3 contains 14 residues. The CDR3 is CASSWGPPHGGYTF. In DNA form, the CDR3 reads TGTGCCAGCAGCTGGGGACCTCCTCACGGTGGCTACACCTTC.

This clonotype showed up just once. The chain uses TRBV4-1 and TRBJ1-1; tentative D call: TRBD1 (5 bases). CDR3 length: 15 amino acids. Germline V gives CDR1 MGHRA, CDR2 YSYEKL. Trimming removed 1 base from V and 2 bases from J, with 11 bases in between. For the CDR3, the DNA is TGCGCCAGCAGCCAAGTTTCAGGACACAACACTGAAGCTTTCTTT. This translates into CASSQVSGHNTEAFF.

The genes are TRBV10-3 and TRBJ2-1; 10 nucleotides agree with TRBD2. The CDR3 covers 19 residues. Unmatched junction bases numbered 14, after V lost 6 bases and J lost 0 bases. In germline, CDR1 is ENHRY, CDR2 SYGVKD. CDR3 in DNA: TGTGCCATCAGCAATGACCCTAGCGGGGGCCCTAGCTCCTACAATGAGCAGTTCTTC. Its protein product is CAISNDPSGGPSSYNEQFF.

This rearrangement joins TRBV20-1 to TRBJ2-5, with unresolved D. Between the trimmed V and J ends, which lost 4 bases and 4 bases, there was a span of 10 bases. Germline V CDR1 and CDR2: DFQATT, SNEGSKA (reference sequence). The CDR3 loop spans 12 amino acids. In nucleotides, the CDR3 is TGCAGTGCTACCTACCCCCCAGAGACCCAGTACTTC. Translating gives CSATYPPETQYF.

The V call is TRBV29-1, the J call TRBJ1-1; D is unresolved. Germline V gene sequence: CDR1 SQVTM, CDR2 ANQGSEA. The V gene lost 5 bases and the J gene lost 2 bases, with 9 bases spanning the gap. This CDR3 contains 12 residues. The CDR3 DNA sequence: TGCAGCGTTCTCCGATCTAACACTGAAGCTTTCTTT. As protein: CSVLRSNTEAFF.

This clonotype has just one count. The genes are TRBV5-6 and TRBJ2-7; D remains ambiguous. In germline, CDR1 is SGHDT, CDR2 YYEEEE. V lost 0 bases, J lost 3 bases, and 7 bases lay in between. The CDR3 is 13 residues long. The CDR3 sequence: CASSLGGYYEQYV. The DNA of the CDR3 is TGTGCCAGCAGCTTGGGGGGTTACTACGAGCAGTACGTC.

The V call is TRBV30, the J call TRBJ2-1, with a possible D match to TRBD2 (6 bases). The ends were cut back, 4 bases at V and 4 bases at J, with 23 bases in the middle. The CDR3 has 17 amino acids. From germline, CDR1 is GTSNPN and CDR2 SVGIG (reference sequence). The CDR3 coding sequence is TGTGCCTGGACAGTACGGGGAGGACACCTAAATTACAATGAGCAGTTCTTC. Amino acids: CAWTVRGGHLNYNEQFF.

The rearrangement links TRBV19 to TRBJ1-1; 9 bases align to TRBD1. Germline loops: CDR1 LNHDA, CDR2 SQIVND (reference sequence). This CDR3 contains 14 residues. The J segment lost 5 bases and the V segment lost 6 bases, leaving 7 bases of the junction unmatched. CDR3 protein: CASSLGTGRTEAFF. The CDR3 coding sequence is TGTGCCAGTAGCCTCGGGACAGGGAGGACTGAAGCTTTCTTT.

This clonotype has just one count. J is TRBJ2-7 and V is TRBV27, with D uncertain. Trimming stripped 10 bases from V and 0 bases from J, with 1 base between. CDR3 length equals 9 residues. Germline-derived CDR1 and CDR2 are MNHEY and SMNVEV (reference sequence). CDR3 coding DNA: TGTGCCACCTCCTACGAGCAGTACTTC. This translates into CATSYEQYF.

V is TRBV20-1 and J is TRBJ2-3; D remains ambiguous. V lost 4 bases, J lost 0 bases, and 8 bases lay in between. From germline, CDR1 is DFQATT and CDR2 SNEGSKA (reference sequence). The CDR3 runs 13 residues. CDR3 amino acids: CSATWSSTDTQYF. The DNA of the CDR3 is TGCAGTGCTACCTGGTCTAGCACAGATACGCAGTATTTT.

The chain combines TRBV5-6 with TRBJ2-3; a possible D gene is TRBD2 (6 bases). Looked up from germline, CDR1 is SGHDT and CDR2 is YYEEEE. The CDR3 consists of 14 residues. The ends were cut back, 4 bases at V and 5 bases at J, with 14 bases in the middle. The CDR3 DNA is TGTGCCAGCAGCCCCAGCCCGGGGGAAGATACGCAGTATTTT. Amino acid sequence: CASSPSPGEDTQYF.

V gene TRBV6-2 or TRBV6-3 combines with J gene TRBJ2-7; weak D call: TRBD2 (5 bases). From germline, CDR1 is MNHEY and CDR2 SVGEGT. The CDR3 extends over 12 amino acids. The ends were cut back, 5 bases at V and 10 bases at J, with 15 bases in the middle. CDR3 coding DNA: TGTGCCAGCAGTGAGACTACCATGGGACAGTACTTC. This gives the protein CASSETTMGQYF.

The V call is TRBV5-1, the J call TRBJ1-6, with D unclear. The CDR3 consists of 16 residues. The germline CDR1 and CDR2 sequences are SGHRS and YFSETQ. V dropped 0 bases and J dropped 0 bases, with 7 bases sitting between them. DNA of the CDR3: TGCGCCAGCAGCTTGGATGTCGGCTCCTATAATTCACCCCTCCACTTT. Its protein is CASSLDVGSYNSPLHF.

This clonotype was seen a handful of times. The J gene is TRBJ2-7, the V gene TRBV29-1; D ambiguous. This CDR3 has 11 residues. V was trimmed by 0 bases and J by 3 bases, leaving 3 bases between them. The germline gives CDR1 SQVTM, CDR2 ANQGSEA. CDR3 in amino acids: CSVEDRYEQYF. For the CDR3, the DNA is TGCAGCGTTGAAGATCGCTACGAGCAGTACTTC.

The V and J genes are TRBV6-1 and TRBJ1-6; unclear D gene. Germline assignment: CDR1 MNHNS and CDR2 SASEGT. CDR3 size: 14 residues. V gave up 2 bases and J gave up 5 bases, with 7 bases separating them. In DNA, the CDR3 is TGTGCCAGCAGTGAACGGGGAAATAATTCACCCCTCCACTTT. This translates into CASSERGNNSPLHF.

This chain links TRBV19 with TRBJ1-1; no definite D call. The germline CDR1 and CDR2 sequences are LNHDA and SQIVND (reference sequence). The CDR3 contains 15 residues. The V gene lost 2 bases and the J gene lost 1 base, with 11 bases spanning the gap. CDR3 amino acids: CASSIRAGRNTEAFF. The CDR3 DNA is TGTGCCAGTAGTATACGTGCAGGTAGGAACACTGAAGCTTTCTTT.